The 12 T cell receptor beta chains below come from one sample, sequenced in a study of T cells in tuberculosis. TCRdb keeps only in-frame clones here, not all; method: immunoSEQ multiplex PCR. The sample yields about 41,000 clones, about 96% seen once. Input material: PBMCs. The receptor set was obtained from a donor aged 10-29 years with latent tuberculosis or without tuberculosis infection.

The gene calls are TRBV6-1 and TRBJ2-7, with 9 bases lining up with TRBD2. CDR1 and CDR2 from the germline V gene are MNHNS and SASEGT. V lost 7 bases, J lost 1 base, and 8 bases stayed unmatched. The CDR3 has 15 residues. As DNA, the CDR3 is TGTGCCAGCAATATAGCGGGGGCTATATCCTACGAGCAGTACTTC. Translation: CASNIAGAISYEQYF.

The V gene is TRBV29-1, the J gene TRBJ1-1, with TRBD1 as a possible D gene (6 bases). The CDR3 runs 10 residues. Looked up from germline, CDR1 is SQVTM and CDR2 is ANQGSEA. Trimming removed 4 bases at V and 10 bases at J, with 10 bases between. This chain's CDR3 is CSVGEQGAFF. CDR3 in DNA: TGCAGCGTTGGGGAACAGGGAGCTTTCTTT.

CDR3: CAMAGQLTDTQYF. The CDR3 bases are TGTGCCATGGCGGGTCAGCTCACAGATACGCAGTATTTT. The gene calls are TRBV10-3 and TRBJ2-3, with D possibly matching TRBD2 (5 bases). Germline-derived CDR1 and CDR2 are ENHRY and SYGVKD. V was pared by 9 bases and J by 2 bases, with 12 bases between. The CDR3 spans 13 residues.

The CDR3 sequence is CASRPGTGFYEQYF. In nucleotides, the CDR3 is TGTGCCAGCAGACCCGGGACAGGGTTCTACGAGCAGTACTTC. This chain links TRBV28 with TRBJ2-7, with TRBD1 matching 9 bases. The CDR3 covers 14 residues. Trimming at V came to 6 bases and at J to 3 bases, leaving 6 bases not matched to a gene. Germline-derived CDR1 and CDR2 are MDHEN and SYDVKM.

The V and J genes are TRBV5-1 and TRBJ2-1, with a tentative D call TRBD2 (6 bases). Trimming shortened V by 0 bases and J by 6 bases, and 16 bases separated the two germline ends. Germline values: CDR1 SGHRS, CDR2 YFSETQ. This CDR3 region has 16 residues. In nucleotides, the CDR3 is TGCGCCAGCAGCTTGGCCGAAGCGGGTTCTCTCAATGAGCAGTTCTTC. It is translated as CASSLAEAGSLNEQFF.

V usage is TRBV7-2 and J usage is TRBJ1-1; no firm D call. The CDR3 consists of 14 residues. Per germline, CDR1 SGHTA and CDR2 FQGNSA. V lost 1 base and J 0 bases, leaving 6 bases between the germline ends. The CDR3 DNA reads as TGTGCCAGCAGCTTAGGAGTTATGAACACTGAAGCTTTCTTT. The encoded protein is CASSLGVMNTEAFF.

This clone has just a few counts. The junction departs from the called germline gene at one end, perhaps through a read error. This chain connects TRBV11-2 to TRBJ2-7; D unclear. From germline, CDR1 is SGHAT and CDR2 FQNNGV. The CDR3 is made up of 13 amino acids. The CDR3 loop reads CASSLDGSYEQYF. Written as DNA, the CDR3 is TGTGCCAGCAGCCTAGACGGCTCCTACGAGCAGTACTTC.

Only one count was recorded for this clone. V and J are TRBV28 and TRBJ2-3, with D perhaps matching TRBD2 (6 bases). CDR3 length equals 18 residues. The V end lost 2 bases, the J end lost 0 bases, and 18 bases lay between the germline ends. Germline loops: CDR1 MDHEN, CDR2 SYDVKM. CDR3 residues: CASSLGDWRLDSTDTQYF. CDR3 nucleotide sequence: TGTGCCAGCAGTTTAGGGGACTGGCGGCTCGATAGCACAGATACGCAGTATTTT.

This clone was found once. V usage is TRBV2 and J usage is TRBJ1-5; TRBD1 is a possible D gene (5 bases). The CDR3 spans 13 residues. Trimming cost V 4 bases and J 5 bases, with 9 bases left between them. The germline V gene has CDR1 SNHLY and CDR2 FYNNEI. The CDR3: CASSVPRDQPQHF. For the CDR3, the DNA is TGTGCCAGCAGTGTTCCCAGGGATCAGCCCCAGCATTTT.

The CDR3 nucleotides are TGTGCCAGCAGCGCTCGTCCCGGGACAGGGATGGTAGAGACCCAGTACTTC. This encodes CASSARPGTGMVETQYF. The rearrangement joins TRBV7-9 to TRBJ2-5; 9 positions match TRBD1. Germline CDR1 is SEHNR and CDR2 is FQNEAQ (reference sequence). There are 17 residues in the CDR3. The V gene end was trimmed by 5 bases and the J gene end by 4 bases; junction bases not matched to a gene: 14.

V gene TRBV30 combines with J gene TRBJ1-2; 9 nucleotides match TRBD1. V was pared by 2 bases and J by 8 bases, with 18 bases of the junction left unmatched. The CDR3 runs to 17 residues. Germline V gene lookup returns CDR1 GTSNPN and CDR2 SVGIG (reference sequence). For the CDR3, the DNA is TGTGCCTGGAGTAAATCTCCTAAGGACAGGGGTGGCGGCGGCTACACCTTC. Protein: CAWSKSPKDRGGGGYTF.

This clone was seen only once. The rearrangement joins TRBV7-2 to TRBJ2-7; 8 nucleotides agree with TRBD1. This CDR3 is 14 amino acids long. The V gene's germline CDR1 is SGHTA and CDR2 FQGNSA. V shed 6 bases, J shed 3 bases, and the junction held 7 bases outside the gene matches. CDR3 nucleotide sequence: TGTGCCAGCAGACGACAGGGGCGAGACTACGAGCAGTACTTC. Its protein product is CASRRQGRDYEQYF.